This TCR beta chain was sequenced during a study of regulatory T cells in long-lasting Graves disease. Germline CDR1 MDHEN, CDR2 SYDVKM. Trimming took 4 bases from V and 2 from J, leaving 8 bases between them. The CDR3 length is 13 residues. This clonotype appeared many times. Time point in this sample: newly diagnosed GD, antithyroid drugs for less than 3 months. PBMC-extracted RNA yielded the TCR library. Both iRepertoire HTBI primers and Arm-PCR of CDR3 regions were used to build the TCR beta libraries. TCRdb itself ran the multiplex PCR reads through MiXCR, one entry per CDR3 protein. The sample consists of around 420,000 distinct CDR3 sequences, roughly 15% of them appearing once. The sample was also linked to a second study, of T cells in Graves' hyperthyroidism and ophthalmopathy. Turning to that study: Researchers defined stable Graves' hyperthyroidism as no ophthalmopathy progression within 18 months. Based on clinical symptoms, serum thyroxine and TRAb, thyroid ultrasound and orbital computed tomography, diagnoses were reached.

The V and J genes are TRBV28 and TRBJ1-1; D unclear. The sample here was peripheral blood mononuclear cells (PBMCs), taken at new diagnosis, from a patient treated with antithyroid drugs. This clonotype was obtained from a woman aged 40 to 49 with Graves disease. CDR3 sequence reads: CASSYKTNTEAFF. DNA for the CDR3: TGTGCCAGCAGTTACAAGACTAACACTGAAGCTTTCTTT. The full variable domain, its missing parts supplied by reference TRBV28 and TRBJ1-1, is DVKVTQSSRYLVKRTGEKVFLECVQDMDHENMFWYRQDPGLGLRLIYFSYDVKMKEKGDIPEGYSVSREKKERFSLILESASTNQTSMYLCASSYKTNTEAFFGQGTRLTVV.